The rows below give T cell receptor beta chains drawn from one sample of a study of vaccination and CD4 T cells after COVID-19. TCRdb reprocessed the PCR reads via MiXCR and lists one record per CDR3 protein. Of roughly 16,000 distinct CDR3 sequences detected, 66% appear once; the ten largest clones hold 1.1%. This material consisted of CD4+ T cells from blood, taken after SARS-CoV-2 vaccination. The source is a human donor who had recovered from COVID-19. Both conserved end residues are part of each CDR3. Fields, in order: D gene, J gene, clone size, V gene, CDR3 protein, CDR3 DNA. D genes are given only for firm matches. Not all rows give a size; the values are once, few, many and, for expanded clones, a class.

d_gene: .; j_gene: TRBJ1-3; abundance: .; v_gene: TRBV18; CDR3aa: CASSPQGTYGNTIYF; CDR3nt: TGTGCCAGCTCACCACAGGGTACATATGGAAACACCATATATTTT
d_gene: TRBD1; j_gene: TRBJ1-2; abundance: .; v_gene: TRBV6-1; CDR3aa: CANSRDSLYGYTF; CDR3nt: TGTGCCAACAGCCGGGACAGCCTCTATGGCTACACCTTC
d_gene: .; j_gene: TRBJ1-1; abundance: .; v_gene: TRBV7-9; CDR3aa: CASSLGSLGRNTEAFF; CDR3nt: TGTGCCAGCAGCTTAGGTTCGCTCGGGCGGAACACTGAAGCTTTCTTT
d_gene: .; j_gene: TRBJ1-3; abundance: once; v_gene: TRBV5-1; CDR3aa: CASTDSSGGNTIYF; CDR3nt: TGCGCCAGCACGGATTCAAGCGGGGGAAACACCATATATTTT
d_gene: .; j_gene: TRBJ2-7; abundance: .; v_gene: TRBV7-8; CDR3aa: CASSLASGGVYEQYF; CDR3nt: TGTGCCAGCAGCTTAGCGAGTGGGGGAGTCTACGAGCAGTACTTC
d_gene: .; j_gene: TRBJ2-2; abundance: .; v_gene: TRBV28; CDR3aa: CASRPLITGELFF; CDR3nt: TGTGCCAGCCGGCCCCTAATTACCGGGGAGCTGTTTTTT
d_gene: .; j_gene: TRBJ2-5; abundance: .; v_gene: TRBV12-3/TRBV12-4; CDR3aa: CASSPIIGTQYF; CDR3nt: TGTGCCAGCAGTCCTATTATTGGGACCCAGTACTTC
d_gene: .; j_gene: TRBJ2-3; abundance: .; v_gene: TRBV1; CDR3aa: CTSRDSRLAPRRAVTDTQYF; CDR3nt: TGCACCAGCAGAGACTCTAGACTAGCGCCCAGACGGGCGGTCACAGATACGCAGTATTTT
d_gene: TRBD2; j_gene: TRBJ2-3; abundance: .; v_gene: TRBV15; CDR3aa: CATSRDLGGGATDTQYF; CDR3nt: TGTGCCACCAGCAGAGATCTCGGGGGGGGCGCGACAGATACGCAGTATTTT
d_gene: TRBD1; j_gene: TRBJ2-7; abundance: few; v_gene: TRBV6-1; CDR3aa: CASSDWTGASYEQYF; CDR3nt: TGTGCCAGCAGTGATTGGACAGGGGCCTCCTACGAGCAGTACTTC
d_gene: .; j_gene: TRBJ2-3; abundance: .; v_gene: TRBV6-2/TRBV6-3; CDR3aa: CASSRGPGHTQYF; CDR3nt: TGTGCCAGCAGTCGGGGACCGGGGCATACGCAGTATTTT
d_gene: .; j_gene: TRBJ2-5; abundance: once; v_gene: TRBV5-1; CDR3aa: CASSLPEETQYF; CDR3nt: TGCGCCAGCAGCTTGCCAGAAGAGACCCAGTACTTC
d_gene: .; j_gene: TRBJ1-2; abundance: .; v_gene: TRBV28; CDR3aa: CASSSGQLYGYTF; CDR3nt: TGTGCCAGCAGCTCAGGACAGTTGTATGGCTACACCTTC
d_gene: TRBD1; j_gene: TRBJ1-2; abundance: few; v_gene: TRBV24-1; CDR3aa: CATSDLLPGQGFRYTF; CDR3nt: TGTGCCACCAGTGATTTGTTGCCGGGACAGGGGTTTCGCTACACCTTC
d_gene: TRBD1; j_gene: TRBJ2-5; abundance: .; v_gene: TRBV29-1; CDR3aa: CSARTGPIAQYF; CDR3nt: TGCAGCGCCCGGACAGGGCCGATCGCCCAGTACTTC
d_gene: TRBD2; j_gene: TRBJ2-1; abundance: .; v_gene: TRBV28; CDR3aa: CASSLSGTSEGEQFF; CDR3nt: TGTGCCAGCAGTTTATCGGGGACTAGTGAGGGTGAGCAGTTCTTC
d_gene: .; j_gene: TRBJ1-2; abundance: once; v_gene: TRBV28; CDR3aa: CASSLSGQGGGYTF; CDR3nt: TGTGCCAGCAGTTTATCCGGGCAGGGTGGTGGCTACACCTTC